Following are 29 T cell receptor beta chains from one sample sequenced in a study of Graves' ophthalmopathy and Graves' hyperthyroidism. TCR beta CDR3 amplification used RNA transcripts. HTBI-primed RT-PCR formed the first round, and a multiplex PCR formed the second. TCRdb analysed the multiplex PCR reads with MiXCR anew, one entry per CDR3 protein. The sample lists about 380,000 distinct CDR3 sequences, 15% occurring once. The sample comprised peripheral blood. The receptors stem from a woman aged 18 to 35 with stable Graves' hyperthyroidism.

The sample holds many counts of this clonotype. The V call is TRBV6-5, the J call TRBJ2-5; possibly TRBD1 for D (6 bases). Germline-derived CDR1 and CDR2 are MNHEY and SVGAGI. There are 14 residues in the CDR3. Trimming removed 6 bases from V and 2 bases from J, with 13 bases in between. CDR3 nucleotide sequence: TGTGCCAGCAGGGGGGCCGGGAATCAAGAGACCCAGTACTTC. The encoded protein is CASRGAGNQETQYF.

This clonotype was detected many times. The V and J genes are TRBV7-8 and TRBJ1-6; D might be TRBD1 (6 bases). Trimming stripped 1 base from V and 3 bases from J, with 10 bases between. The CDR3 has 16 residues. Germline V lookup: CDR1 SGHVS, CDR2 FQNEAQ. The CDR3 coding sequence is TGTGCCAGCAGCTTAGAGGGGGGGGTCTATAATTCACCCCTCCACTTT. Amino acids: CASSLEGGVYNSPLHF.

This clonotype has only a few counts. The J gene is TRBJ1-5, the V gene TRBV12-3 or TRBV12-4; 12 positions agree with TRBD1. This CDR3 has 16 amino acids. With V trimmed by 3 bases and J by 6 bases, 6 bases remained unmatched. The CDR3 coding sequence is TGTGCCAGCAGTTTGACCGGGACAGGGGGCTTTCAGCCCCAGCATTTT. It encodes CASSLTGTGGFQPQHF.

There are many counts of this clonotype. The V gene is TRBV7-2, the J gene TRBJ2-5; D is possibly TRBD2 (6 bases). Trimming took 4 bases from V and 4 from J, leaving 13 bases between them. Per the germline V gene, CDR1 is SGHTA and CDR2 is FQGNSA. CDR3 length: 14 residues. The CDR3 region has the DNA TGTGCCAGCAGCTGGGGACTGGCCGGAGAGACCCAGTACTTC. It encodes CASSWGLAGETQYF.

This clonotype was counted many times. The CDR3 protein is CASSVGQGLVAYGYTF. The DNA for the CDR3 is TGTGCCAGTAGTGTGGGACAGGGGTTGGTAGCGTATGGCTACACCTTC. V gene TRBV19 combines with J gene TRBJ1-2; 10 nucleotides match TRBD1. The germline CDR1 and CDR2 sequences are LNHDA and SQIVND (reference sequence). This CDR3 has 16 residues. The ends lost 5 bases at V and 5 bases at J; junction bases unmatched: 11.

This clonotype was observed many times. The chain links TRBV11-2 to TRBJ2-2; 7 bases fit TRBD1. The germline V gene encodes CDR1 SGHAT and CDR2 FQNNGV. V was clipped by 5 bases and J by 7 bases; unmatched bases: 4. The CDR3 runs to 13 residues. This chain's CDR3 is CASSPAGGGELFF. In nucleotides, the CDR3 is TGTGCCAGCAGCCCAGCAGGGGGCGGGGAGCTGTTTTTT.

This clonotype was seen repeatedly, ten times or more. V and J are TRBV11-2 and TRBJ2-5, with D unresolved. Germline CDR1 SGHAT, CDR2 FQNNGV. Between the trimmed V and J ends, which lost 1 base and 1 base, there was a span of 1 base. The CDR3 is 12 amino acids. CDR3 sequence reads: CASSLAQETQYF. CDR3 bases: TGTGCCAGCAGCTTAGCCCAAGAGACCCAGTACTTC.

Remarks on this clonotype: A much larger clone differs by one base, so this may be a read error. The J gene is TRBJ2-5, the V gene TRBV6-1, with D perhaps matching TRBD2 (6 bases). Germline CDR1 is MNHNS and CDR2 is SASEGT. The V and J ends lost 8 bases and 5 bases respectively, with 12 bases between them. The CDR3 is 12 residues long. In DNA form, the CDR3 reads TGTGCCAGCTGTCGTGGGAGGGAGACCCAGTACTTC. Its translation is CASCRGRETQYF.

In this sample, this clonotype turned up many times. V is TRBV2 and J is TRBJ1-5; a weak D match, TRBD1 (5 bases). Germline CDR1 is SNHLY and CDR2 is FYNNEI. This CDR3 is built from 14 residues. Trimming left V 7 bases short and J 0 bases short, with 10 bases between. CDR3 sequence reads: CASTEDISNQPQHF. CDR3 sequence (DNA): TGTGCCAGCACCGAGGACATTAGCAATCAGCCCCAGCATTTT. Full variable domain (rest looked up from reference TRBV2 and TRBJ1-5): EPEVTQTPSHQVTQMGQEVILRCVPISNHLYFYWYRQILGQKVEFLVSFYNNEISEKSEIFDDQFSVERPDGSNFTLKIRSTKLEDSAMYFCASTEDISNQPQHFGDGTRLSIL.

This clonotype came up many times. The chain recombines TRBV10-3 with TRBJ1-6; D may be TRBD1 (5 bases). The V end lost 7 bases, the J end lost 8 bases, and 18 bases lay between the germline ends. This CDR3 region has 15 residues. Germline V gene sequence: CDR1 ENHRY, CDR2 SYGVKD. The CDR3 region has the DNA TGTGCCATCACCCACAGGTCCAACTCGGATTCACCCCTCCACTTT. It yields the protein CAITHRSNSDSPLHF.

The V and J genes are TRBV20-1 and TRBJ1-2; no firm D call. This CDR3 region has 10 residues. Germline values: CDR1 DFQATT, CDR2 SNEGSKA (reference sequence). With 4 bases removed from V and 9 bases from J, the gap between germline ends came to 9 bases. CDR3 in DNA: TGCAGTGCTATCATGAATTGCTACACCTTC. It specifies CSAIMNCYTF.

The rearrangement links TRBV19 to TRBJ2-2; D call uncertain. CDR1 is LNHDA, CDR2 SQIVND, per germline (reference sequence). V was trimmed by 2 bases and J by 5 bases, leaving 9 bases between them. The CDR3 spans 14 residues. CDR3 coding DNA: TGTGCCAGTAGTATAATACAGAGTACCGGGGAGCTGTTTTTT. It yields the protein CASSIIQSTGELFF. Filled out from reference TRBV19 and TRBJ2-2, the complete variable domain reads DGGITQSPKYLFRKEGQNVTLSCEQNLNHDAMYWYRQDPGQGLRLIYYSQIVNDFQKGDIAEGYSVSREKKESFPLTVTSAQKNPTAFYLCASSIIQSTGELFFGEGSRLTVL.

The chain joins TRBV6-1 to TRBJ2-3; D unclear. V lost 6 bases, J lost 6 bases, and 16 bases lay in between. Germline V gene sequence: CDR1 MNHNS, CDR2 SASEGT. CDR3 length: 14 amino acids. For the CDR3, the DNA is TGTGCCAGCAGGGCTGGGCTATCCCGGGATACGCAGTATTTT. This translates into CASRAGLSRDTQYF.

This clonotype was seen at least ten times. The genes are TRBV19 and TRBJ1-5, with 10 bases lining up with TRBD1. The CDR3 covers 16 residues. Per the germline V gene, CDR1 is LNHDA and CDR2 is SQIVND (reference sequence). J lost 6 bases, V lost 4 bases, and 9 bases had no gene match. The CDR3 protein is CASSKMGQGLVQPQHF. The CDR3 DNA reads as TGTGCCAGTAGTAAAATGGGACAGGGGTTGGTTCAGCCCCAGCATTTT.

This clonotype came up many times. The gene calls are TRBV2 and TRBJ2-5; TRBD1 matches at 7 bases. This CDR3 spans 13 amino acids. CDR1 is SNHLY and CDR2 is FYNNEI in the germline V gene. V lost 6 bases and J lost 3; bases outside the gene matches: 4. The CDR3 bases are TGTGCCAGCAGACGCAGGGGGAAAGAGACCCAGTACTTC. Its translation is CASRRRGKETQYF.

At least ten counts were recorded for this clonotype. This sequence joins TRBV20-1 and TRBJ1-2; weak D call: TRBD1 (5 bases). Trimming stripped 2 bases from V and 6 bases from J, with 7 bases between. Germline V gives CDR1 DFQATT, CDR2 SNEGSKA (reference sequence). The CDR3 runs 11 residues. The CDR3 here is CSARQGDGYTF. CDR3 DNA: TGCAGTGCTAGACAGGGTGATGGCTACACCTTC.

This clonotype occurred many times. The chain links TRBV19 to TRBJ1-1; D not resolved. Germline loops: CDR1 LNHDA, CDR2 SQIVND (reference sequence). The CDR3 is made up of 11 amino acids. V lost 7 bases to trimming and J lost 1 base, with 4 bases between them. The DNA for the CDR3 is TGTGCCAGTATTGCGAACACTGAAGCTTTCTTT. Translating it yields CASIANTEAFF.

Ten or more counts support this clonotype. As DNA, the CDR3 is TGTGCCAGCAGTTTAGGGGCAGGAGCTAACTATGGCTACACCTTC. It is translated as CASSLGAGANYGYTF. The chain recombines TRBV12-3 or TRBV12-4 with TRBJ1-2; D is unclear. Trimming pared 1 base from V and 0 bases from J, leaving 9 bases between. The CDR3 loop spans 15 amino acids.

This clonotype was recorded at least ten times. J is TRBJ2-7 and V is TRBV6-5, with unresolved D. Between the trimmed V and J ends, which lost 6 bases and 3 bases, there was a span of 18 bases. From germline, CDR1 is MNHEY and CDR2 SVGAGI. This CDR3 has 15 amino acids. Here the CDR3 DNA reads TGTGCCAGCAGAAGCATGTCCGCGCCCTACTACGAGCAGTACTTC. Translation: CASRSMSAPYYEQYF.

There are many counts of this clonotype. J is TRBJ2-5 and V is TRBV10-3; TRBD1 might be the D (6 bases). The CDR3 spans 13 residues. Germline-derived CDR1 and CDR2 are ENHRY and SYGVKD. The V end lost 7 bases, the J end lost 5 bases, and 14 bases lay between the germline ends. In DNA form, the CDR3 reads TGTGCCATCACGCCGTCAAGGGGGGAGACCCAGTACTTC. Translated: CAITPSRGETQYF.

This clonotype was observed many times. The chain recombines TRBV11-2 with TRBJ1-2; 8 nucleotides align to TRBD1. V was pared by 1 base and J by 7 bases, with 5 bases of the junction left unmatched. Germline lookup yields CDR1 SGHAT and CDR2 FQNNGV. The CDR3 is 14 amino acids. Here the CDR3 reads CASSLVGTGFGYTF. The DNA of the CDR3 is TGTGCCAGCAGCTTAGTCGGGACAGGCTTTGGCTACACCTTC.

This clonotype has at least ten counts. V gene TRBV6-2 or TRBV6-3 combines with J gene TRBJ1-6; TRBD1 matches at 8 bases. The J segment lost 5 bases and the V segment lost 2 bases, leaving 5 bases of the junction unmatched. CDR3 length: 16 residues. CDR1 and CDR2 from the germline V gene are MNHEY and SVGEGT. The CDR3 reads CASSYVGTGNNSPLHF. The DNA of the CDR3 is TGTGCCAGCAGTTACGTGGGGACAGGCAATAATTCACCCCTCCACTTT.

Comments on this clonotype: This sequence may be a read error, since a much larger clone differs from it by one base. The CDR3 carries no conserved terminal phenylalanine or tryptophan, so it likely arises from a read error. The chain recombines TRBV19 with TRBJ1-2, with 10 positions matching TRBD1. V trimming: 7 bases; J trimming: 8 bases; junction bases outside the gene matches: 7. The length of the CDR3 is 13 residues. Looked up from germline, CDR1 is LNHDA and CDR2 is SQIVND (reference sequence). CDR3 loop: CASNQDRGEGYTY. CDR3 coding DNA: TGTGCCAGTAATCAGGACAGGGGGGAAGGCTACACCTAC.

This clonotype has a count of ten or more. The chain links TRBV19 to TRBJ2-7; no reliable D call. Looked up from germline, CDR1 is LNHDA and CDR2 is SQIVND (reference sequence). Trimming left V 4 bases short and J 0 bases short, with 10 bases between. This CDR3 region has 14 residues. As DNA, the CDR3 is TGTGCCAGTAGTAAGGTTTCAGACTCCTACGAGCAGTACTTC. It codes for CASSKVSDSYEQYF.

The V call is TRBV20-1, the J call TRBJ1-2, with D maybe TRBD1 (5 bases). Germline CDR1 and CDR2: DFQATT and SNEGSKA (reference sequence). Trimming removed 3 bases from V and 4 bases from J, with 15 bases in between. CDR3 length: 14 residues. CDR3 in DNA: TGCAGTGCTAGCCCCGGGACTCCGGCCTATGGCTACACCTTC. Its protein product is CSASPGTPAYGYTF.

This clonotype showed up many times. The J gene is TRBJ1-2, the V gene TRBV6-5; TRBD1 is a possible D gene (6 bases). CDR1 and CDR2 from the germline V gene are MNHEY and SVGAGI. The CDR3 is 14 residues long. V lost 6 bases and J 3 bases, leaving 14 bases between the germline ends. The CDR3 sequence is CASRRGALDYGYTF. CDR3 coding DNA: TGTGCCAGCAGAAGGGGGGCGCTTGACTATGGCTACACCTTC.

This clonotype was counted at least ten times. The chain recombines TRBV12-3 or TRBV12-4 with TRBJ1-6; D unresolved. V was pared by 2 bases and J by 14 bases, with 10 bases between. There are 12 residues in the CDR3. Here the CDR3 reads CASSLKAVTLHF. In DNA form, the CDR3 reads TGTGCCAGCAGTTTAAAAGCTGTGACCCTCCACTTT.

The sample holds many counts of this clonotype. The CDR3 bases are TGCGCCAGCAGCCAGGACAGGGGCTACACCTTC. Protein: CASSQDRGYTF. The V gene is TRBV4-1, the J gene TRBJ1-2, with 7 bases identical to TRBD1. The CDR3 is made up of 11 amino acids. Germline values: CDR1 MGHRA, CDR2 YSYEKL. V was pared by 3 bases and J by 8 bases, with 0 bases of the junction left unmatched.

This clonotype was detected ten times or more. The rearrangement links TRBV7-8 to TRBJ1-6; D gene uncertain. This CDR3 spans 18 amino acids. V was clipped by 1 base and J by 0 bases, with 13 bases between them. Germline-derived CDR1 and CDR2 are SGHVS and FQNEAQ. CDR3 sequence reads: CASSLDVAGSSYNSPLHF. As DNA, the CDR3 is TGTGCCAGCAGCTTAGATGTCGCTGGCAGCTCCTATAATTCACCCCTCCACTTT.